This T cell receptor beta chain was sequenced in a study of T cell repertoires in cytomegalovirus infection. The CDR3 is 13 residues long. The germline CDR1 and CDR2 sequences are SQVTM and ANQGSEA. With 4 bases clipped from V and 1 base from J, the junction kept 3 bases outside the gene matches. TCRdb reanalysed the reads using MiXCR and keeps one entry per CDR3 protein. Of 170,000 or so distinct CDR3 sequences listed, approximately 15% are singletons. The chain couples TRBV29-1 to TRBJ2-7, with 8 positions matching TRBD1. The specimen sequenced was PBMCs. This receptor was taken from a human donor in good health (CMV status not recorded). Some clones in this sample may be carry-over from other donors' samples. The CDR3 DNA sequence: TGCAGCGTTGGGACAGGGATTTCCTACGAGCAGTACTTC. Its protein is CSVGTGISYEQYF.